This TCR beta chain originates from a study of beta chain features in type 1 diabetes. What was sequenced were expressed TCRB transcripts, since all of the isolated RNA had been reverse transcribed. The assay was immunoSEQ multiplex PCR, and TCRdb's table has in-frame clones only and misses some. The data hold tens of thousands of clones, with 30% to 35% observed a single time. Regarding the study as a whole: Patients and controls would share equally any PCR tilt toward shorter templates.

This clone has only a few counts. Its matching antigen is unknown. This CDR3 region has 14 residues. Unmatched junction bases numbered 14, after V lost 4 bases and J lost 14 bases. Germline CDR1 reads MNHNS; CDR2 reads SASEGT. Purity above 98% was achieved in all sorted populations. The source is a woman between 18 and 29 years old in good health. The rearrangement uses TRBV6-1 and TRBJ1-2; 9 nucleotides match TRBD1. Sequenced sample: stem cell memory CD4+ T cells from blood. The CDR3 sequence is CASSVTGTGFGGTF. The DNA for the CDR3 is TGTGCCAGCAGTGTCACCGGGACAGGGTTCGGAGGAACCTTC.